This record looks at one T cell receptor beta chain sequence and its context. Profiling relied on immunoSEQ multiplex PCR, and the TCRdb table lists in-frame clones only, not all of them. The sample has 1,400,000 or so clones, approximately 98.5% seen once. Germline V gives CDR1 SEHNR, CDR2 FQNEAQ (reference sequence). The length of the CDR3 is 16 residues. J gave up 5 bases and V 3 bases, and 12 bases lay outside the gene matches. These data come from a study of shared clonotypes between healthy human individuals. This clonotype was obtained from a man aged 25-40 years in good health. The gene calls are TRBV7-9 and TRBJ2-5; 7 nucleotides match TRBD2. Sequencing used naive CD4+ T cells sorted from blood. Subset given: CD45RA+ positively selected. The CDR3 reads CASSFVGSGAGETQYF. CDR3 nucleotides: TGTGCCAGCAGCTTCGTCGGAAGCGGGGCGGGGGAGACCCAGTACTTC.